This T cell receptor (beta chain) came from a study of blood T cell repertoires in COVID-19. Study context: COVID-19 samples from acute and convalescent phases originated in the United States, Italy and Spain.

Sequencing was performed with immunoSEQ multiplex PCR; in TCRdb, only in-frame clones are kept and a portion is missing. In the table there are roughly 41,000 clones, approximately 74% of which are singletons. Germline V gene sequence: CDR1 KGHSH, CDR2 LQKENI. V dropped 3 bases and J dropped 1 base, with 9 bases sitting between them. The CDR3 extends over 14 amino acids. The chain recombines TRBV18 with TRBJ1-1; tentatively, D is TRBD1 (5 bases). The TCR was taken from a man aged 70 or older with COVID-19, enrolled during active disease. Sequencing was performed on peripheral blood. CDR3 region: CASSPGLRNTEAFF. The CDR3 region has the DNA TGTGCCAGCTCACCGGGACTTAGGAACACTGAAGCTTTCTTT.